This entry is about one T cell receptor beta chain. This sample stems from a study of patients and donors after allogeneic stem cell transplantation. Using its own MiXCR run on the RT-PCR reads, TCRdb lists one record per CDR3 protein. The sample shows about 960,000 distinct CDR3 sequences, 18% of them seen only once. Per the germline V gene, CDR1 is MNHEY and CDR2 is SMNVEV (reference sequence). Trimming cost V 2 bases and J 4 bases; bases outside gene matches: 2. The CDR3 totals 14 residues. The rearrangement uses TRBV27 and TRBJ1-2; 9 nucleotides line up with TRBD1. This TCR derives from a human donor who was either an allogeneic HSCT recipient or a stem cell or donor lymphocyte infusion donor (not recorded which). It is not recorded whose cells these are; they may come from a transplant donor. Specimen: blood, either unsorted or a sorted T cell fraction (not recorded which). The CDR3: CASSLKGQGYGYTF. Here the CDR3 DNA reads TGTGCCAGCAGTTTAAAGGGACAGGGCTATGGCTACACCTTC.